A single sample gave rise to the 5 T cell receptor beta chains below, sequenced in a study of T cell responses to AZD1222 COVID-19 vaccine. Assay used: immunoSEQ multiplex PCR; TCRdb lists only in-frame clones, some missing. Of fewer than 50,000 clones listed, roughly 75% are singletons. The material was peripheral blood, obtained 28 days after the second dose of the MenACWY control vaccine. These receptors were collected from an adult who received the MenACWY meningococcal vaccine as a control.

This clone has only one observation. The chain combines TRBV5-1 with TRBJ2-3, with 10 bases lining up with TRBD1. With V trimmed by 3 bases and J by 4 bases, 8 bases remained unmatched. This CDR3 is built from 16 residues. Germline lookup yields CDR1 SGHRS and CDR2 YFSETQ. The CDR3 nucleotides are TGCGCCAGCAGCTCTTTTCGGACAGGGGGGGCAGATACGCAGTATTTT. Protein sequence: CASSSFRTGGADTQYF.

This clone appeared once. The gene calls are TRBV6-5 and TRBJ1-1, with 7 bases that match TRBD1. Germline assignment: CDR1 MNHEY and CDR2 SVGAGI. The CDR3 loop spans 13 amino acids. V shed 7 bases, J shed 6 bases, and the junction held 8 bases outside the gene matches. In nucleotides, the CDR3 is TGTGCCAGCATGGTTACAGGGGCTTCTGAAGCTTTCTTT. Translated: CASMVTGASEAFF.

The chain combines TRBV7-2 with TRBJ1-2; no definite D call. Germline CDR1 reads SGHTA; CDR2 reads FQGNSA. This CDR3 region has 14 residues. V lost 1 base, J lost 7 bases, and 13 bases lay in between. CDR3 sequence (DNA): TGTGCCAGCAGCTTAGTTCCCCTGCGGAGTGGCTACACCTTC. This gives the protein CASSLVPLRSGYTF. The entire variable domain, with the rest obtained from reference TRBV7-2 and TRBJ1-2, is as follows: GAGVSQSPSNKVTEKGKDVELRCDPISGHTALYWYRQSLGQGLEFLIYFQGNSAPDKSGLPSDRFSAERTGGSVSTLTIQRTQQEDSAVYLCASSLVPLRSGYTFGSGTRLTVV.

The rearrangement uses TRBV30 and TRBJ2-7; D might be TRBD1 or TRBD2, each matching 5 bases. The CDR3 is made up of 13 amino acids. The germline CDR1 and CDR2 sequences are GTSNPN and SVGIG (reference sequence). Trimming removed 8 bases from V and 4 bases from J, with 18 bases in between. This chain's CDR3 is CAGTGTNLYEQYF. CDR3 bases: TGTGCCGGAACCGGGACCAACCTTTACGAGCAGTACTTC.

V is TRBV19 and J is TRBJ1-2; tentative D call: TRBD1 (5 bases). The germline V gene has CDR1 LNHDA and CDR2 SQIVND (reference sequence). Trimming stripped 3 bases from V and 7 bases from J, with 15 bases between. The CDR3 is 14 residues long. CDR3 sequence: CASSMRGRASGYTF. In DNA, the CDR3 is TGTGCCAGTAGTATGAGGGGCAGGGCGTCTGGCTACACCTTC.